The clone carrying this TCR beta chain was observed at least ten times. Its matching antigen is unknown. TCRbeta library preparation incorporated unique molecular identifiers. TCRdb analysed the PCR reads with MiXCR anew, one entry per CDR3 protein. The sample gives about 160,000 distinct CDR3 sequences, over 8.5% of which show up once; about 13% is in the top ten. The CDR3 is 16 residues long. V shed 2 bases and J shed 2 bases, with 16 bases lying between them. Germline V CDR1 and CDR2: SGHVS, FQNEAQ. This entry comes from a study of T-cell reconstitution after alpha-beta-depleted transplantation in children. Study-wide results and caveats: Several hundred rapidly expanded clones from non-depleted graft cells reportedly supplied alpha-beta T cells about two months post-transplant.

The material was PBMCs, obtained before TCRalphabeta/CD19-depleted stem cell transplant. This chain joins TRBV7-8 and TRBJ2-7; D is perhaps TRBD1 (7 bases). The receptor was isolated from a boy younger than 10 with acute myeloid leukemia, due to receive a stem cell transplant. CDR3 loop: CASSLFQAGGTYEQYF. CDR3 nucleotide sequence: TGTGCCAGCAGCTTATTCCAGGCAGGGGGGACCTACGAGCAGTACTTC.